This is a list of T cell receptor beta chains from one sample in a study of Graves' ophthalmopathy and Graves' hyperthyroidism. TCRdb passed the multiplex PCR reads through MiXCR, listing each CDR3 protein once. This sample has roughly 300,000 distinct CDR3 sequences, with about a sixth found just once. The sample was peripheral blood. Receptor source: an adult man with Graves' ophthalmopathy. Both conserved end residues are part of each CDR3. Fields, in order: CDR3 DNA, CDR3 protein, J gene, D gene, V gene, clone size. The D gene is left open where the match is weak. Rows may omit the clone size; those that give it use once, few, many or a size class.

CDR3nt: TGTGCCAGCAGCCATGACAGCTCTGGGGCCAACGTCCTGACTTTC; CDR3aa: CASSHDSSGANVLTF; j_gene: TRBJ2-6; d_gene: NA; v_gene: TRBV7-2; abundance: many
CDR3nt: TGTGCCAGCACCAGAGCGAGACAGTCCTACGAGCAGTACTTC; CDR3aa: CASTRARQSYEQYF; j_gene: TRBJ2-7; d_gene: NA; v_gene: TRBV6-5; abundance: many
CDR3nt: TGTGCCTGGAAGAAGGGAGGTGGAAACACCATATATTTT; CDR3aa: CAWKKGGGNTIYF; j_gene: TRBJ1-3; d_gene: NA; v_gene: TRBV30; abundance: few
CDR3nt: TGTGCCAGCACTGAAGTTCTACCTGATAATTTACCCCTCCACTTT; CDR3aa: CASTEVLPDNLPLHF; j_gene: TRBJ1-6; d_gene: NA; v_gene: TRBV6-1; abundance: few
CDR3nt: TGTGCCAGCAGTTTATCGTCAACAGGAGGCTACGAGCAGTACTTC; CDR3aa: CASSLSSTGGYEQYF; j_gene: TRBJ2-7; d_gene: NA; v_gene: TRBV27; abundance: many
CDR3nt: TGTGCCATCAGTGACCGGGGGACGGTGGGGGAGACCCAGTACTTC; CDR3aa: CAISDRGTVGETQYF; j_gene: TRBJ2-5; d_gene: NA; v_gene: TRBV10-3; abundance: many
CDR3nt: TGTGCCAGCTCGAACAAAAATCAGCCCCAGCATTTT; CDR3aa: CASSNKNQPQHF; j_gene: TRBJ1-5; d_gene: NA; v_gene: TRBV6-1; abundance: many
CDR3nt: TGCGCCAGCAGCCCTTATCCGGTGGACAGGGAGAAGGGCTACACCTTC; CDR3aa: CASSPYPVDREKGYTF; j_gene: TRBJ1-2; d_gene: TRBD1; v_gene: TRBV5-1; abundance: many
CDR3nt: TGCAGTGCCTCCCGGGACTTTGGCTACACCTTC; CDR3aa: CSASRDFGYTF; j_gene: TRBJ1-2; d_gene: NA; v_gene: TRBV20-1; abundance: NA
CDR3nt: TGTGCCATCGGAGAGCGGGAGGACTCCTACGAGCAGTACTTC; CDR3aa: CAIGEREDSYEQYF; j_gene: TRBJ2-7; d_gene: TRBD2; v_gene: TRBV6-5; abundance: many
CDR3nt: TGTGCCAGCAGCTTGGAGGACCGCCCAGGGGGCTTGGGAGAGACCCAGTACTTC; CDR3aa: CASSLEDRPGGLGETQYF; j_gene: TRBJ2-5; d_gene: TRBD1; v_gene: TRBV5-4; abundance: few
CDR3nt: TGTGCCAGCAGCCAAGATTCGAGGGCTGGAAACACCATATATTTT; CDR3aa: CASSQDSRAGNTIYF; j_gene: TRBJ1-3; d_gene: NA; v_gene: TRBV3-1; abundance: many
CDR3nt: TGTGCCAGCAGCTTAGCGACACAAACCCAAGAGACCCAGTACTTC; CDR3aa: CASSLATQTQETQYF; j_gene: TRBJ2-5; d_gene: NA; v_gene: TRBV11-2; abundance: many
CDR3nt: TGTGCCAGCAGTCGGGGACAGGGTGGACTCTATTCACCCCTCCACTTT; CDR3aa: CASSRGQGGLYSPLHF; j_gene: TRBJ1-6; d_gene: TRBD1; v_gene: TRBV28; abundance: NA
CDR3nt: TGTGCCAGTAGTATAGAGGGGCGACGGTCGAACACCGGGGAGCTGTTTTTT; CDR3aa: CASSIEGRRSNTGELFF; j_gene: TRBJ2-2; d_gene: NA; v_gene: TRBV19; abundance: many
CDR3nt: TGTGCCTGGAGCACCGGACAGGGGGCTTACGAGCAGTACTTC; CDR3aa: CAWSTGQGAYEQYF; j_gene: TRBJ2-7; d_gene: TRBD1; v_gene: TRBV30; abundance: many
CDR3nt: TGTGCCAGCAGTGCACTCAGGGAGGTTATTGCTGGGGCCAACGTCCTGACTTTC; CDR3aa: CASSALREVIAGANVLTF; j_gene: TRBJ2-6; d_gene: NA; v_gene: TRBV2; abundance: many
CDR3nt: TGTGCCAGCAGTCTCCTGGGGAGAGCACAAGAGACCCAGTACTTC; CDR3aa: CASSLLGRAQETQYF; j_gene: TRBJ2-5; d_gene: NA; v_gene: TRBV25-1; abundance: NA
CDR3nt: TGCAGTGCTAGTCGGGACATCTCCTACGAGCAGTACTTC; CDR3aa: CSASRDISYEQYF; j_gene: TRBJ2-7; d_gene: NA; v_gene: TRBV20-1; abundance: many
CDR3nt: TGTGCCAGTAGTGGGAGGGCGGCTGGCAATCAGCCCCAGCATTTT; CDR3aa: CASSGRAAGNQPQHF; j_gene: TRBJ1-5; d_gene: NA; v_gene: TRBV19; abundance: many
CDR3nt: TGTGCCAGCAGTTTGCCCCCAAGGGGGTTGACGTTT; CDR3aa: CASSLPPRGLTF; j_gene: TRBJ1-3; d_gene: NA; v_gene: TRBV12-3/TRBV12-4; abundance: NA
CDR3nt: TGCAGCGTTGATCTCGGACAGAACACTGAAGCTTCCTTT; CDR3aa: CSVDLGQNTEASF; j_gene: TRBJ1-1; d_gene: NA; v_gene: TRBV29-1; abundance: NA
CDR3nt: TGTGCCTGGAAGGCAGGGGGCTACGAGCAGTACTTC; CDR3aa: CAWKAGGYEQYF; j_gene: TRBJ2-7; d_gene: TRBD1; v_gene: TRBV30; abundance: many
CDR3nt: TGTGCCAGCAAGCCGGGACTATACGACACCGGGGAGCTGTTTTTT; CDR3aa: CASKPGLYDTGELFF; j_gene: TRBJ2-2; d_gene: TRBD2; v_gene: TRBV9; abundance: few
CDR3nt: TGTGCCAGCAGCCGTGAACAAGGGACAGTCTCTGAGCAGTACTTC; CDR3aa: CASSREQGTVSEQYF; j_gene: TRBJ2-7; d_gene: TRBD1; v_gene: TRBV11-1; abundance: many
CDR3nt: TGCAGTGCTAGAGAATCGGGGAATCAGCCCCAGCATTTT; CDR3aa: CSARESGNQPQHF; j_gene: TRBJ1-5; d_gene: NA; v_gene: TRBV20-1; abundance: many
CDR3nt: TGTGCCTGGAGTGGGGGCGTCTCCTACGAGCAGTACTTC; CDR3aa: CAWSGGVSYEQYF; j_gene: TRBJ2-7; d_gene: NA; v_gene: TRBV30; abundance: few
CDR3nt: TGTGCCAGCAGCTTAGTGTCGGTGACAGGGACCTACGAGCAGTACTTC; CDR3aa: CASSLVSVTGTYEQYF; j_gene: TRBJ2-7; d_gene: TRBD1; v_gene: TRBV11-2; abundance: many
CDR3nt: TGCGCCAGCAGCTGGGAACAGGTCCCGGGACTAGCGGGAGGGCCTTTCTACGAGCAGTACTTC; CDR3aa: CASSWEQVPGLAGGPFYEQYF; j_gene: TRBJ2-7; d_gene: TRBD2; v_gene: TRBV5-1; abundance: many
CDR3nt: TGTGCCACGTCGGGACTGATTAGCACAGATACGCAGTATTTT; CDR3aa: CATSGLISTDTQYF; j_gene: TRBJ2-3; d_gene: NA; v_gene: TRBV15; abundance: many
CDR3nt: TGTGCCATACAGGTGTACTCCTACGAGCAGTACTTC; CDR3aa: CAIQVYSYEQYF; j_gene: TRBJ2-7; d_gene: NA; v_gene: TRBV6-2/TRBV6-3; abundance: once
CDR3nt: TGTGCCAGCAGCTTAGGGCTAGCGGGAGAAGTTGTGGTAGAGACCCAGTACTTC; CDR3aa: CASSLGLAGEVVVETQYF; j_gene: TRBJ2-5; d_gene: TRBD2; v_gene: TRBV7-2; abundance: many
CDR3nt: TGTGCCAGCAGCGACAGGATGGAATATGGCTACACCTTC; CDR3aa: CASSDRMEYGYTF; j_gene: TRBJ1-2; d_gene: NA; v_gene: TRBV28; abundance: many
CDR3nt: TGCAGCGTTCCCGCAGACAGTCGAAACACTGAAGCTTTCTTT; CDR3aa: CSVPADSRNTEAFF; j_gene: TRBJ1-1; d_gene: NA; v_gene: TRBV29-1; abundance: many
CDR3nt: TGTGCCAGCAGTCATGGGACAAAGCCCTACGAGCAGTACTTC; CDR3aa: CASSHGTKPYEQYF; j_gene: TRBJ2-7; d_gene: NA; v_gene: TRBV28; abundance: NA
CDR3nt: TGTGCCAGCACGCGACCCCGCAGGGGCACTGAAGCTTTCTTT; CDR3aa: CASTRPRRGTEAFF; j_gene: TRBJ1-1; d_gene: NA; v_gene: TRBV7-2; abundance: many
CDR3nt: TGTGCCAGCAGCGTAAAACCCGGGACAGGGGCGAGGTACGAGCAGTACTTC; CDR3aa: CASSVKPGTGARYEQYF; j_gene: TRBJ2-7; d_gene: TRBD1; v_gene: TRBV5-8; abundance: many
CDR3nt: TGCGCCAGCGTCATTAATACAGGGATGAACACTGAAGCTTTCTTT; CDR3aa: CASVINTGMNTEAFF; j_gene: TRBJ1-1; d_gene: NA; v_gene: TRBV5-1; abundance: many
CDR3nt: TGTGCCAGCAGCAAACAGGGAACTGAAGCTTTCTTT; CDR3aa: CASSKQGTEAFF; j_gene: TRBJ1-1; d_gene: NA; v_gene: TRBV7-9; abundance: NA
CDR3nt: TGTGCCAGCAGCTTAAGCGACTATGGCTACACCTTC; CDR3aa: CASSLSDYGYTF; j_gene: TRBJ1-2; d_gene: NA; v_gene: TRBV11-2; abundance: many
CDR3nt: TGCGCCAGCAGCCCTCTCGGCACCTCCGGGGAGCTGTTTTTT; CDR3aa: CASSPLGTSGELFF; j_gene: TRBJ2-2; d_gene: NA; v_gene: TRBV4-1; abundance: few
CDR3nt: TGTGCCAGCAGTTTTGGGGGGGTATTAGAGATGGGCGATGGCTACACCTTC; CDR3aa: CASSFGGVLEMGDGYTF; j_gene: TRBJ1-2; d_gene: NA; v_gene: TRBV12-3/TRBV12-4; abundance: NA
CDR3nt: TGTGCCAGCAGTGCTACCTCTAATCAGCCCCAGCATTTT; CDR3aa: CASSATSNQPQHF; j_gene: TRBJ1-5; d_gene: NA; v_gene: TRBV12-3/TRBV12-4; abundance: NA
CDR3nt: TGTGCCTGGAGCGGTAGGGGCGAGCAGTACTTC; CDR3aa: CAWSGRGEQYF; j_gene: TRBJ2-7; d_gene: NA; v_gene: TRBV30; abundance: NA
CDR3nt: TGTGCCAGCAGTTACTCGTGGGAGGGGACAAACACCGGGGAGCTGTTTTTT; CDR3aa: CASSYSWEGTNTGELFF; j_gene: TRBJ2-2; d_gene: NA; v_gene: TRBV6-5; abundance: NA
CDR3nt: TGTGCCAGCAGCCAAGACGGGGAAAGACCCCTCCACTTT; CDR3aa: CASSQDGERPLHF; j_gene: TRBJ1-6; d_gene: NA; v_gene: TRBV5-8; abundance: few
CDR3nt: TGTGCCAGCAGCGTAGGTCCAGGGGGCGCTGGCTATGGCTACACCTTC; CDR3aa: CASSVGPGGAGYGYTF; j_gene: TRBJ1-2; d_gene: TRBD1; v_gene: TRBV9; abundance: many
CDR3nt: TGTGCCCGGCTCCCTAAACGGTTCTTT; CDR3aa: CARLPKRFF; j_gene: TRBJ1-1; d_gene: NA; v_gene: TRBV6-2/TRBV6-3; abundance: many
CDR3nt: TGTGCCAGCAGTTTATTCAACGGGTTATCCTACGAGCAGTACTTC; CDR3aa: CASSLFNGLSYEQYF; j_gene: TRBJ2-7; d_gene: NA; v_gene: TRBV27; abundance: many
CDR3nt: TGTGCCACCAGTGGTGGGACCTTCAACATTCAGTACTTC; CDR3aa: CATSGGTFNIQYF; j_gene: TRBJ2-4; d_gene: NA; v_gene: TRBV24-1; abundance: once
CDR3nt: TGTGCCAGCAGACAGGGGGCCGTGCAATACGAGCAGTACTTC; CDR3aa: CASRQGAVQYEQYF; j_gene: TRBJ2-7; d_gene: TRBD1; v_gene: TRBV6-2/TRBV6-3; abundance: many
CDR3nt: TGTGCCAGCAGCCCGATCCCCAACTCGGTTGAAGCTTTCTTT; CDR3aa: CASSPIPNSVEAFF; j_gene: TRBJ1-1; d_gene: NA; v_gene: TRBV11-2; abundance: many
CDR3nt: TGTGCCATCCTTCCGAAGGGCTATGGCTACACCTTC; CDR3aa: CAILPKGYGYTF; j_gene: TRBJ1-2; d_gene: NA; v_gene: TRBV12-3/TRBV12-4; abundance: once
CDR3nt: TGTGCCAGCAGTGGAGGGACACCGAACACTGAAGCTTTCTTT; CDR3aa: CASSGGTPNTEAFF; j_gene: TRBJ1-1; d_gene: NA; v_gene: TRBV6-2/TRBV6-3; abundance: NA
CDR3nt: TGTGCCAGCAGTCGAAACTTCGGGACAGATAGCAATCAGCCCCAGTATTTT; CDR3aa: CASSRNFGTDSNQPQYF; j_gene: TRBJ2-3; d_gene: TRBD1; v_gene: TRBV12-3/TRBV12-4; abundance: many